The table lists the clone carrying this TCR beta chain with many counts. RNA transcripts were the template, and TCR beta CDR3 regions were amplified from them. An opening RT-PCR round employed HTBI primers and preceded a second-round multiplex PCR. TCRdb used MiXCR to reprocess the multiplex PCR reads, holding one entry per CDR3 protein. There are fewer than 600,000 distinct CDR3 sequences in the sample; over 13% occur only once, and over 7.5% lies in the top ten. Having ophthalmopathy, the donors showed moderate-to-severe activity, CAS ≥3 and NOSPECS ≥4, with disease lasting under 3 months. The data are from a study of Graves' ophthalmopathy and Graves' hyperthyroidism. The specimen sequenced was blood. The sequence was collected from a woman aged 30 to 39 with Graves' ophthalmopathy.

In nucleotides, the CDR3 is TGTGCCAGCAGTTACAGGCCTCGCAATCAGCCCCAGCATTTT. Amino acid sequence: CASSYRPRNQPQHF. The chain is built from TRBV6-2 or TRBV6-3 and TRBJ1-5, with D hard to call. Germline lookup yields CDR1 MNHEY and CDR2 SVGEGT. V lost 2 bases to trimming and J lost 2 bases, with 7 bases between them. This CDR3 region has 14 residues.